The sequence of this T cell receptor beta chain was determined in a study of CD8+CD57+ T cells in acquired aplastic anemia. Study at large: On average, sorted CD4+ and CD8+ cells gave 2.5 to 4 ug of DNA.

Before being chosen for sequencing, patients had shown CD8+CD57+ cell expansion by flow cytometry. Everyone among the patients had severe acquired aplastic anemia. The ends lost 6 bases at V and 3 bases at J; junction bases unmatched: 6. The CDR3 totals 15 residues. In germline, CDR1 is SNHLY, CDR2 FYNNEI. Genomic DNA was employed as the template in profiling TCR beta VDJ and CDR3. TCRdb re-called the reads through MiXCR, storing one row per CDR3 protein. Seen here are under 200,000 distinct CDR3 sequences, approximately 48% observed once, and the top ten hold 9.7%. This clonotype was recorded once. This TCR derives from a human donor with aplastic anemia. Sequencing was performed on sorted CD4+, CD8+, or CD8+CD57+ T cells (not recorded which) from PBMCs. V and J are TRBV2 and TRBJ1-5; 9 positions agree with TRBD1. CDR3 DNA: TGTGCCAGCAGGTCGACAGGGGGTGACAATCAGCCCCAGCATTTT. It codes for CASRSTGGDNQPQHF. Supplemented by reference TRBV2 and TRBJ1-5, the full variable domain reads EPEVTQTPSHQVTQMGQEVILRCVPISNHLYFYWYRQILGQKVEFLVSFYNNEISEKSEIFDDQFSVERPDGSNFTLKIRSTKLEDSAMYFCASRSTGGDNQPQHFGDGTRLSIL.